This T cell receptor (beta chain) originates from a study of cytomegalovirus exposure and HLA in healthy donors. PCR primers comprised 60 Vbeta and 13 Jbeta primers. Some clones are missing from TCRdb's copy, which holds only in-frame ones; the method was immunoSEQ multiplex PCR. The table has about 130,000 clones, 50% to 75% seen once. The CDR3 is made up of 14 amino acids. Germline CDR1 reads SGDLS; CDR2 reads YYNGEE. Trimming at V came to 4 bases and at J to 2 bases, leaving 4 bases not matched to a gene. The chain carries TRBV9 and TRBJ2-7, with 9 nucleotides matching TRBD1. This clonotype originated in a woman between 35 and 50 years old in good health and CMV-seronegative. Sample: PBMCs. CDR3 in amino acids: CASSLGQGPYEQYF. CDR3 bases: TGTGCCAGCAGCTTGGGACAGGGACCCTACGAGCAGTACTTC.